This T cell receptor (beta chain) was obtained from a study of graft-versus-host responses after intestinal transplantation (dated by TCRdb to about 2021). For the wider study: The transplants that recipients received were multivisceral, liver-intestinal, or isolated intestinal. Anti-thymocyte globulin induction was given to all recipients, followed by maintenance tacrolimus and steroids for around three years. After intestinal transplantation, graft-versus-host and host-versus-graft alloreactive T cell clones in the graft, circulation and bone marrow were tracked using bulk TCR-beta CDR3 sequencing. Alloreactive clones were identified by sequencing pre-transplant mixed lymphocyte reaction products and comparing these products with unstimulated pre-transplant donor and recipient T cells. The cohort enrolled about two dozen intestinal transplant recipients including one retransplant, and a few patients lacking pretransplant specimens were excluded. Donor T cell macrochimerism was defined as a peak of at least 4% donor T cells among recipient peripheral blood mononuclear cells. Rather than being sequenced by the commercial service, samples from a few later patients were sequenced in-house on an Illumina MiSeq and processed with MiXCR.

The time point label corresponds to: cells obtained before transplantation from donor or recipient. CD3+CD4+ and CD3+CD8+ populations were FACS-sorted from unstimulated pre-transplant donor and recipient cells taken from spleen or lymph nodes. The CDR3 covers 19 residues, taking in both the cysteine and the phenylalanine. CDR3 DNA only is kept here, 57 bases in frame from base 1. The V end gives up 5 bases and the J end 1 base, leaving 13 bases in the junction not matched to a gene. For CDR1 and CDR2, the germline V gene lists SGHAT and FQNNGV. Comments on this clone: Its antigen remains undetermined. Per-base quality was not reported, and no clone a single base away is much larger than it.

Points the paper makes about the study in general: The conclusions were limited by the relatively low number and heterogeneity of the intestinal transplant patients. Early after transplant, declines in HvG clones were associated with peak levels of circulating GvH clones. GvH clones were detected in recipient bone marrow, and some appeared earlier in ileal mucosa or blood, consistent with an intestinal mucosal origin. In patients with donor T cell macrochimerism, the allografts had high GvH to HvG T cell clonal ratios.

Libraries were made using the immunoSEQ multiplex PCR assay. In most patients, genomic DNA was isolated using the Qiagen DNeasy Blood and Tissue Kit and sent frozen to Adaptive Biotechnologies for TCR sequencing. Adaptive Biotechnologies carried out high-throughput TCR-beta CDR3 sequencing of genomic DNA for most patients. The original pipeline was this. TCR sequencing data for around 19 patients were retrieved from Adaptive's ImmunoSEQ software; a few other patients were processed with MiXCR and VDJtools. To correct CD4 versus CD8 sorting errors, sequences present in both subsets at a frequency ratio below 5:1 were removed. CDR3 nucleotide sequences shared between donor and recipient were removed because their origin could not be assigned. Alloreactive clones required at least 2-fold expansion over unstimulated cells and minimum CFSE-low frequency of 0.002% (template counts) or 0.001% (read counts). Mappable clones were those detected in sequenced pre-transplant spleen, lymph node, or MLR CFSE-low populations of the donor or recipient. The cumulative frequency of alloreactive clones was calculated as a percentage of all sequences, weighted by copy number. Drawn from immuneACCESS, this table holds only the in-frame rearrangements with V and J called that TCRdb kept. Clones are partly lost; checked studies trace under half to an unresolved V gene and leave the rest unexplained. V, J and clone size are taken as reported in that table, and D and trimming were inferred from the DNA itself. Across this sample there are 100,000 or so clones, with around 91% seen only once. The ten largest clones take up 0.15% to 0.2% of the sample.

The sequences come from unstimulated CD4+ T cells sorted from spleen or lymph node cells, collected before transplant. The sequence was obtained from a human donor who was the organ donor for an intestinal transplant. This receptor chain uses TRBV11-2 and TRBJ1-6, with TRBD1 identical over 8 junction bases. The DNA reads TGTGCCAGCAGCACGAGGGGGGACAGGCAAAAATCCTATAATTCACCCCTCCACTTT. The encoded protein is CASSTRGDRQKSYNSPLHF. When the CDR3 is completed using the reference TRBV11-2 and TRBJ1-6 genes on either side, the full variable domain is EAGVAQSPRYKIIEKRQSVAFWCNPISGHATLYWYQQILGQGPKLLIQFQNNGVVDDSQLPKDRFSAERLKGVDSTLKIQPAKLEDSAVYLCASSTRGDRQKSYNSPLHFGNGTRLTVT.